This TCR beta chain emerged from a study of vaccination and CD4 T cells after COVID-19. The study, taken as a whole, reports: In convalescent patients, a median approximately 86% of reactive clones appeared only post-vaccination. Analysis of convalescent patients found that 304 of 307 vaccine-specific clones were spike mono-reactive.

The Oncomine TCR Beta short-read assay was what sequenced the DNA obtained from cultured CD4+ T cells. TCRdb analysed the PCR reads with MiXCR anew, one entry per CDR3 protein. This sample has about 17,000 distinct CDR3 sequences, with about 50% found just once. The time point was: late sampling 161 to 241 days after vaccination in three convalescent patients. Stated treatment: roughly 10-day PBMC culture with coronavirus spike peptide pools or control peptides (ViraFEST assay). Antigen-specific T cell expansion with peptide pools preceded TCR sequencing in the ViraFEST approach. It was after roughly nine days of culture that CD4+ T cells were isolated by negative selection. This clonotype was observed a few times. Its antigen is still unknown. V lost 2 bases and J lost 7, with 9 bases in between. Germline values: CDR1 MNHNS, CDR2 SASEGT. This CDR3 has 13 amino acids.

V is TRBV6-1 and J is TRBJ1-5; TRBD1 might be the D (6 bases). Source: CD4+ T cells from blood, cultured in vitro, taken about 7 months after SARS-CoV-2 vaccination. This TCR was sampled from a human donor who had recovered from COVID-19. DNA for the CDR3: TGTGCCAGCAGTGAAACACAGGGCCAGCCCCAGCATTTT. As protein: CASSETQGQPQHF.